This T cell receptor (beta chain) was observed in a study of T cells in Graves' hyperthyroidism and ophthalmopathy. Study context: The initial diagnosis was the point when peripheral blood was collected, ahead of any treatment. Study observations and caveats: Blood samples included most of the expanded thyroid clonotypes exceeding 0.001.

From RNA transcripts, TCR beta CDR3 regions were amplified. The TCR CDR3 was amplified in a first-round RT-PCR using the HTBI primer set. One entry per CDR3 protein, called by TCRdb with MiXCR from the multiplex PCR reads. Of about 300,000 distinct CDR3 sequences detected, 25% to 30% appear once; the ten largest clones hold about a quarter. Those patients with uncontrolled infection, other autoimmune disease, pregnancy or lactation were excluded. The V and J ends lost 5 bases and 3 bases respectively, with 17 bases between them. CDR1 and CDR2 (germline): SEHNR, FQNEAQ (reference sequence). The CDR3 extends over 15 amino acids. At least ten counts were recorded for this clonotype. Its antigen is undetermined.

The sample was blood. This sequence was found in a man aged 40-49 years with Graves' hyperthyroidism that later progressed to Graves' ophthalmopathy. This chain connects TRBV7-9 to TRBJ2-7; TRBD1 or TRBD2 may be the D gene (5 bases each). CDR3 sequence (DNA): TGTGCCAGCAGCCCCGGGACGGAACACTTCTACGAGCAGTACTTC. It specifies CASSPGTEHFYEQYF.